A selection of T cell receptor beta chains follows, all from one sample in a study of blood T cell repertoires in COVID-19. Only in-frame clones appear in the TCRdb table, and some are missing; sequencing was by immunoSEQ multiplex PCR. This sample has 85,000 to 130,000 clones; 70% to 80% occur once, and the top ten carry 6.2%. The sample comprised peripheral blood. These receptor sequences come from an elderly man with COVID-19, enrolled during active disease. Each CDR3 is given with its conserved first and last residue. D genes are given only for firm matches. Size is omitted from some rows. Given values are once, few, many or a class for expanded clones.

V	D	J	size	CDR3	DNA
TRBV6-2/TRBV6-3	TRBD2	TRBJ2-7	.	CASSTSGRRIGEQYF	TGTGCCAGCAGTACTAGCGGGAGAAGGATCGGGGAGCAGTACTTC
TRBV6-6	TRBD1	TRBJ1-2	few	CASSLRTGRGDGYTF	TGTGCCAGCAGTTTGAGGACAGGCCGTGGGGATGGCTACACCTTC
TRBV6-4	.	TRBJ1-6	.	CASSDSRDSPLHF	TGTGCCAGCAGTGACTCGAGGGATTCACCCCTCCACTTT
TRBV29-1	.	TRBJ1-2	.	CSVALYGYTF	TGCAGCGTTGCCCTTTATGGCTACACCTTC
TRBV6-1	TRBD2	TRBJ2-1	.	CASSEWGEGYNEQFF	TGTGCCAGCAGTGAGTGGGGGGAGGGTTACAATGAGCAGTTCTTC
TRBV6-1	TRBD1	TRBJ2-3	.	CASSEGWTGTQYF	TGTGCCAGCAGTGAAGGCTGGACAGGGACGCAGTATTTT
TRBV30	TRBD1	TRBJ2-3	.	CAWSSLLGQGVGIRKYF	TGTGCCTGGAGTTCCCTCCTAGGACAGGGGGTTGGAATACGCAAGTATTTT
TRBV13	TRBD2	TRBJ2-7	.	CASSLRLAAYEQYF	TGTGCCAGCAGCTTACGGCTAGCGGCCTACGAGCAGTACTTC
TRBV6-5	.	TRBJ2-5	.	CASSYHSRGGVATQYF	TGTGCCAGCAGTTACCACTCGCGGGGCGGGGTGGCGACCCAGTACTTC
TRBV5-6	.	TRBJ1-1	.	CASSLVRGSEAFF	TGTGCCAGCAGCTTGGTGCGGGGAAGTGAAGCTTTCTTT
TRBV24-1	.	TRBJ2-2	.	CATSDLATGWTPPSTGELFF	TGTGCCACCAGTGATTTGGCCACAGGGTGGACTCCCCCAAGCACCGGGGAGCTGTTTTTT
TRBV7-9	TRBD1	TRBJ2-3	.	CASSSRGPDTQYF	TGTGCCAGCAGCTCAAGGGGGCCAGATACGCAGTATTTT
TRBV11-2	TRBD1	TRBJ2-3	.	CASSYRGSADTQYF	TGTGCCAGCAGCTACAGGGGGTCCGCAGATACGCAGTATTTT
TRBV7-2	TRBD1	TRBJ2-1	.	CASSEDRAGQFF	TGTGCCAGCAGCGAGGACAGGGCGGGGCAGTTCTTC
TRBV7-9	.	TRBJ1-1	.	CASSLREKNTEAFF	TGTGCCAGCAGCTTGAGGGAAAAAAACACTGAAGCTTTCTTT
TRBV9	TRBD2	TRBJ2-1	.	CASSVAPTGGIGEQFF	TGTGCCAGCAGCGTAGCTCCCACGGGAGGGATCGGTGAGCAGTTCTTC
TRBV28	TRBD2	TRBJ2-7	.	CASSFGGGYEQYF	TGTGCCAGCAGTTTTGGGGGGGGTTACGAGCAGTACTTC
TRBV28	.	TRBJ1-4	.	CASSLIRATNEKLFF	TGTGCCAGCAGTTTAATCCGGGCAACTAATGAAAAACTGTTTTTT
TRBV2	.	TRBJ1-2	few	CASSEARQTLVGGYTF	TGTGCCAGCAGTGAAGCGAGGCAGACCCTAGTAGGCGGCTACACCTTC
TRBV5-1	.	TRBJ1-1	.	CASSERENTEAFF	TGCGCCAGCAGTGAACGGGAAAACACTGAAGCTTTCTTT
TRBV7-9	.	TRBJ1-1	many	CASSFHPRETEAFF	TGTGCCAGCAGCTTCCACCCGAGGGAGACTGAAGCTTTCTTT
TRBV5-1	TRBD2	TRBJ2-3	.	CASSLGWTSGTADTQYF	TGCGCCAGCAGCTTGGGGTGGACTAGCGGGACGGCAGATACGCAGTATTTT
TRBV12-3/TRBV12-4	.	TRBJ2-7	.	CASSLVEVYEQYF	TGTGCCAGCAGTTTAGTGGAGGTCTACGAGCAGTACTTC
TRBV2	.	TRBJ1-5	few	CASTTGYSNQPQHF	TGTGCCAGCACCACAGGGTATAGCAATCAGCCCCAGCATTTT
TRBV6-6	.	TRBJ2-7	.	CASIRQTDFPYEQYF	TGTGCCAGCATCCGCCAGACGGACTTTCCCTACGAGCAGTACTTC
TRBV2	.	TRBJ1-5	.	CASSVDRFNQPQHF	TGTGCCAGCAGCGTCGACAGATTCAATCAGCCCCAGCATTTT
TRBV9	TRBD2	TRBJ2-3	once	CASSAETAGVEPDTQYF	TGTGCCAGCAGCGCCGAGACAGCGGGAGTTGAGCCAGATACGCAGTATTTT
TRBV7-9	TRBD2	TRBJ2-1	.	CASSLRKGTSGYNEQFF	TGTGCCAGCAGCTTACGGAAGGGGACTAGCGGTTACAATGAGCAGTTCTTC
TRBV19	.	TRBJ2-1	few	CASSIFGSGNEQFF	TGTGCCAGTAGTATATTCGGGAGTGGCAATGAGCAGTTCTTC
TRBV7-3	.	TRBJ2-3	.	CASSLNPPPGADTQYF	TGTGCCAGCAGCTTAAACCCCCCCCCAGGGGCAGATACGCAGTATTTT
TRBV14	.	TRBJ1-4	once	CASSLEGGVREKLFF	TGTGCCAGCAGCCTAGAGGGGGGTGTAAGAGAAAAACTGTTTTTT
TRBV28	.	TRBJ1-5	.	CASSSGGSNQPQHF	TGTGCCAGCAGTTCAGGAGGTAGCAATCAGCCCCAGCATTTT
TRBV13	.	TRBJ1-4	.	CASSHSGESTNEKLFF	TGTGCCAGCAGCCACTCAGGGGAATCGACTAATGAAAAACTGTTTTTT
TRBV5-5	.	TRBJ2-5	.	CASSPLRGKTQYF	TGTGCCAGCAGCCCCCTACGAGGAAAGACCCAGTACTTC
TRBV4-2	.	TRBJ1-1	.	CASSQDSENTEAFF	TGTGCCAGCAGCCAAGATTCAGAGAACACTGAAGCTTTCTTT
TRBV27	TRBD2	TRBJ2-5	.	CASSPRTSGGRETQYF	TGTGCCAGCAGTCCGAGGACTAGCGGGGGACGAGAGACCCAGTACTTC
TRBV2	.	TRBJ2-5	.	CASSDMRRPPIQETQYF	TGTGCCAGCAGTGATATGAGGAGACCTCCGATACAAGAGACCCAGTACTTC
TRBV12-3/TRBV12-4	.	TRBJ1-4	.	CASSLAIKKLFF	TGTGCCAGCAGTTTAGCAATCAAAAAACTGTTTTTT
TRBV18	.	TRBJ2-7	few	CASSPRDSGLYEQYF	TGTGCCAGCTCACCACGTGATAGCGGCCTCTACGAGCAGTACTTC
TRBV10-2	TRBD1	TRBJ1-4	.	CASNRQGTNEKLFF	TGCGCCAGCAACAGACAGGGAACTAATGAAAAACTGTTTTTT
TRBV7-3	.	TRBJ2-5	.	CASSPGAEGGTQYF	TGTGCCAGCAGCCCTGGGGCCGAAGGGGGGACCCAGTACTTC
TRBV10-3	TRBD2	TRBJ2-3	.	CAISEGTSGRAYSDTQYF	TGTGCCATCAGTGAGGGGACTAGCGGGAGGGCCTATTCAGATACGCAGTATTTT
TRBV6-2/TRBV6-3	TRBD1	TRBJ1-4	.	CASSPDRGPGWEKLFF	TGTGCCAGCAGCCCGGACAGGGGCCCGGGATGGGAAAAACTGTTTTTT
TRBV11-2	.	TRBJ1-6	few	CASSLAGTGNSPLHF	TGTGCCAGCAGCTTAGCGGGCACAGGTAATTCACCCCTCCACTTT